This T cell receptor beta chain was sequenced in a study of blood T cell repertoires in COVID-19. Study-level information: Samples came from the United States, Italy and Spain, spanning acute and convalescent COVID-19. Sources were T cells, B-cell-depleted T cells, or PBMCs; the material itself was cDNA or gDNA.

Seattle patient enrollment occurred during active infection, with longitudinal follow-up thereafter. Germline CDR1 SNHLY, CDR2 FYNNEI. The CDR3 contains 15 residues. V was shortened by 3 bases and J by 4 bases, with 12 bases between the two germline ends. Only in-frame clones appear in the TCRdb table, and some are missing; sequencing was by immunoSEQ multiplex PCR. This table has over 200,000 clones, about 93% appearing once. Sequencing was performed on peripheral blood. The chain couples TRBV2 to TRBJ1-4, with no clear D. This sequence originates from a man in his sixties with COVID-19, enrolled during active disease. The chain's CDR3 is CASSEERVNNEKLFF. DNA for the CDR3: TGTGCCAGCAGTGAGGAGAGAGTTAATAATGAAAAACTGTTTTTT.